Sequencing of this TCR beta chain was carried out in a study of T-cell memory formation after mild COVID-19. Findings and caveats of the study: There were some responding clones in pre-infection memory, which suggested that cross-reactive memory had joined. Contracting CD4+ clones sat mainly in CM and EM; CD8+ in EMRA.

In its sample, this clonotype was seen a few times. Its cognate antigen is unknown. Sample barcodes and UMIs were carried by the TCR alpha and TCR beta cDNA libraries that 5'RACE generated with constant-segment primers. Via MiXCR, TCRdb re-called the 5' RACE reads, giving one row per CDR3 protein. This table holds around 430,000 distinct CDR3 sequences, more than 15% found once. V was trimmed by 3 bases and J by 3 bases, leaving 11 bases between them. The CDR3 sequence is 14 residues long. From germline, CDR1 is MNHEY and CDR2 SMNVEV (reference sequence). The chain uses TRBV27 and TRBJ1-1, with TRBD1 as a possible D gene (6 bases). Material for sequencing was PBMCs or a T cell subset sorted from them (not recorded which). This clonotype originated in a man between 18 and 35 years old who had mild COVID-19 (a few samples of this study predate the infection). Cell type and time point are not known. CDR3 protein: CASSFRPGDTEAFF. Written as DNA, the CDR3 is TGTGCCAGCAGTTTTCGCCCAGGGGACACTGAAGCTTTCTTT.